This T cell receptor beta chain stems from a study of T-cell reconstitution after alpha-beta-depleted transplantation in children. Study conclusions and caveats: Surviving recipient T cells and thymic progenitors accounted for the high day-60 TCRbeta diversity observed in some patients. A year had passed since transplant, and T-cell counts and diversity by then came mostly from newly produced T cells. By about two months after transplant, alpha-beta T cells reportedly arose from several hundred graft clones that had expanded.

Unique molecular identifiers were used in preparing the TCRbeta library. MiXCR was run by TCRdb on the PCR reads, yielding one entry per CDR3 protein. The table includes fewer than 700,000 distinct CDR3 sequences, roughly 23% detected once. CDR1 is LGHNA, CDR2 YSLEER, per germline. The CDR3 length is 15 residues. V lost 0 bases, J lost 5 bases, and 13 bases lay in between. This clonotype was seen repeatedly, ten times or more. The target antigen is unknown. This clonotype was sampled from a boy younger than two who had a stem cell transplant for acute myeloid leukemia, so the T cells may come from the graft donor. The specimen was PBMCs, mostly from graft donor cells, collected 360 days after TCRalphabeta/CD19-depleted stem cell transplant. This chain links TRBV4-3 with TRBJ2-5; D uncertain. DNA for the CDR3: TGCGCCAGCAGCCAAGATAAGAGAAGTTGGGAGACCCAGTACTTC. Translating gives CASSQDKRSWETQYF.